This T cell receptor beta chain was retrieved from a study of cytomegalovirus exposure and HLA in healthy donors. CDR3 length: 14 amino acids. V was clipped by 3 bases and J by 11 bases, with 17 bases between them. Germline assignment: CDR1 MDHEN and CDR2 SYDVKM. Some clones are missing from TCRdb's copy, which holds only in-frame ones; the method was immunoSEQ multiplex PCR. The sample lists some 350,000 clones; 75% to 90% were seen once. The chain uses TRBV28 and TRBJ2-1, with a possible D match to TRBD2 (6 bases). The sample taken for sequencing was PBMCs. This sequence originates from a woman aged 25 to 45 in good health and CMV-seropositive. CDR3 bases: TGTGCCAGCAGTTTGAACCGGGTGGGGAGGCAGCAGTTCTTC. As protein: CASSLNRVGRQQFF.